Listed below are T cell receptor beta chains from one sample, sequenced in a study of blood T cell repertoires in COVID-19. Produced via immunoSEQ multiplex PCR; TCRdb's table is partial and in-frame only. The sample has about 140,000 clones, around nine tenths seen once. Sequenced input: peripheral blood. The receptors shown here come from a human donor in a cohort sampled during active COVID-19. Each CDR3 is given with its conserved first and last residue. A D gene is named only where the DNA matches it firmly. The size field is filled for only some rows; it gives once, few, many or a size class.

size | D | J | V | CDR3 | DNA
few | . | TRBJ1-4 | TRBV7-6 | CASSLIGLQTATNEKLFF | TGTGCCAGCAGCTTAATTGGTCTCCAGACTGCAACTAATGAAAAACTGTTTTTT
. | TRBD1 | TRBJ1-1 | TRBV15 | CATSPRTGRTEAFF | TGTGCCACCAGCCCGCGGACAGGGAGGACTGAAGCTTTCTTT
. | . | TRBJ2-1 | TRBV28 | CASSLGSLYNEQFF | TGTGCCAGCAGTTTGGGCAGCCTATACAATGAGCAGTTCTTC
once | . | TRBJ1-5 | TRBV19 | CASLNLRREAQPQHF | TGTGCCAGCCTGAACCTGAGGAGGGAGGCTCAGCCCCAGCATTTT
. | . | TRBJ2-7 | TRBV19 | CASSISVDSYEQYF | TGTGCCAGTAGTATAAGCGTCGACTCCTACGAGCAGTACTTC
once | TRBD1 | TRBJ2-1 | TRBV25-1 | CASSKDRGPYNEQFF | TGTGCCAGCAGTAAAGACAGGGGTCCCTACAATGAGCAGTTCTTC
. | . | TRBJ1-5 | TRBV7-2 | CASSLGQPNQPQHF | TGTGCCAGCAGCTTAGGACAGCCCAATCAGCCCCAGCATTTT
. | . | TRBJ2-7 | TRBV28 | CASSLGISYEQYF | TGTGCCAGCAGCCTCGGGATTTCCTACGAGCAGTACTTC
. | TRBD1 | TRBJ2-3 | TRBV7-8 | CASSSLRGDRGWSDTQYF | TGTGCCAGCAGCTCCCTTCGGGGCGACAGGGGCTGGTCAGATACGCAGTATTTT
. | . | TRBJ2-7 | TRBV5-1 | CASSLTGSSYEQYF | TGCGCCAGCAGCTTAACAGGGAGCTCCTACGAGCAGTACTTC
. | . | TRBJ1-4 | TRBV15 | CATSRDPGTANEKLFF | TGTGCCACCAGCAGAGATCCGGGGACTGCCAATGAAAAACTGTTTTTT
. | . | TRBJ1-5 | TRBV10-2 | CASSEQGQGSNQPQHF | TGCGCCAGCAGTGAGCAGGGCCAGGGCAGCAATCAGCCCCAGCATTTT
. | TRBD2 | TRBJ2-5 | TRBV5-5 | CASSFGGSETQYF | TGTGCCAGCAGTTTCGGGGGGAGCGAGACCCAGTACTTC
. | . | TRBJ2-5 | TRBV6-1 | CASSEVANAGTQYF | TGTGCCAGCAGTGAAGTCGCCAACGCGGGGACCCAGTACTTC
. | . | TRBJ1-6 | TRBV7-8 | CASSLRGPGSYNSPLHF | TGTGCCAGCAGCTTAAGAGGGCCCGGATCCTATAATTCACCCCTCCACTTT
. | . | TRBJ2-5 | TRBV5-1 | CASRSGLETQYF | TGCGCCAGCCGCTCGGGACTAGAGACCCAGTACTTC
. | . | TRBJ1-3 | TRBV28 | CASSAYGDRMNTIYF | TGTGCCAGCAGTGCCTACGGTGATCGAATGAACACCATATATTTT
. | TRBD2 | TRBJ2-7 | TRBV9 | CTSGNYEQYF | TGCACTAGCGGGAACTACGAGCAGTACTTC
. | . | TRBJ1-4 | TRBV6-1 | CASSGVYRATNEKLFF | TGTGCCAGCAGTGGAGTATACAGGGCAACTAATGAAAAACTGTTTTTT
. | . | TRBJ1-1 | TRBV5-1 | CASSLGPNPGTEAFF | TGCGCCAGCAGCCTGGGACCTAACCCGGGCACTGAAGCTTTCTTT
once | . | TRBJ1-5 | TRBV6-5 | CASSRGTLSNQPQHF | TGTGCCAGCAGTAGGGGGACACTCAGCAATCAGCCCCAGCATTTT
. | . | TRBJ1-5 | TRBV29-1 | CSVWSGGQPQHF | TGCAGCGTTTGGAGTGGGGGCCAGCCCCAGCATTTT
once | . | TRBJ1-5 | TRBV12-1 | CASSRGQGSQPQHF | TGTGCCAGCAGCCGAGGACAGGGGAGTCAGCCCCAGCATTTT
. | TRBD1 | TRBJ2-7 | TRBV5-1 | CASSSGQGWDEQYF | TGCGCCAGCAGCTCTGGACAGGGCTGGGACGAGCAGTACTTC
. | TRBD1 | TRBJ1-1 | TRBV18 | CASSPNRGQGTEAFF | TGTGCCAGCTCACCAAACAGGGGCCAGGGAACTGAAGCTTTCTTT
. | TRBD2 | TRBJ2-6 | TRBV10-3 | CAISVASGRSSGANVLTF | TGTGCCATCAGTGTCGCTAGCGGGCGAAGCTCTGGGGCCAACGTCCTGACTTTC
. | . | TRBJ2-7 | TRBV6-9 | CASATIFKTGSEQYF | TGTGCCAGCGCGACGATATTCAAAACAGGGTCCGAGCAGTACTTC
. | TRBD1 | TRBJ2-7 | TRBV5-1 | CASSLPGDRHEQYF | TGCGCCAGCAGCTTGCCCGGGGACAGGCACGAGCAGTACTTC
. | TRBD2 | TRBJ2-1 | TRBV28 | CASRPTSGRGNEQFF | TGTGCCAGCAGGCCTACTAGCGGGAGGGGCAATGAGCAGTTCTTC
. | TRBD1 | TRBJ2-7 | TRBV18 | CASSSGQGARYEQYF | TGTGCCAGCTCATCAGGACAGGGGGCTAGATACGAGCAGTACTTC
few | . | TRBJ2-7 | TRBV2 | CASGKLAQAYEQYF | TGTGCCAGCGGGAAATTGGCACAGGCCTACGAGCAGTACTTC
. | . | TRBJ2-2 | TRBV29-1 | CSVRRNSYTGELFF | TGCAGCGTTCGGCGGAACTCCTACACCGGGGAGCTGTTTTTT
. | . | TRBJ2-7 | TRBV2 | CASSDRETGYEQYF | TGTGCCAGCAGTGATCGAGAGACAGGCTACGAGCAGTACTTC
. | TRBD2 | TRBJ2-5 | TRBV14 | CASSQGTSGGQGTQYF | TGTGCCAGCAGCCAAGGGACTAGCGGGGGCCAGGGGACCCAGTACTTC
. | . | TRBJ2-1 | TRBV28 | CASSLGDSRRNEQFF | TGTGCCAGCAGTTTAGGGGACTCCCGGCGGAATGAGCAGTTCTTC
. | . | TRBJ2-1 | TRBV2 | CASRAGTYNEQFF | TGTGCCAGCAGGGCAGGGACCTACAATGAGCAGTTCTTC
. | . | TRBJ1-4 | TRBV6-4 | CASRREKLFF | TGTGCCAGCAGGAGGGAAAAACTGTTTTTT
many | . | TRBJ1-3 | TRBV6-1 | CASSVRGRPALFSGNTIYF | TGTGCCAGCAGTGTTCGCGGGCGACCCGCATTATTCTCTGGAAACACCATATATTTT
. | . | TRBJ2-2 | TRBV27 | CASSLEDSRATGELFF | TGTGCCAGCAGTTTAGAGGACTCACGAGCCACCGGGGAGCTGTTTTTT
. | . | TRBJ2-7 | TRBV6-1 | CASSENEGGASYEQYF | TGTGCCAGCAGTGAAAACGAGGGGGGGGCCTCCTACGAGCAGTACTTC
. | . | TRBJ1-6 | TRBV3-1/TRBV3-2 | CASSQDRWGGGSNSPLHF | TGTGCCAGCAGCCAAGATCGCTGGGGAGGGGGAAGTAATTCACCCCTCCACTTT
. | . | TRBJ1-2 | TRBV6-1 | CASSEKLGHYGYTF | TGTGCCAGCAGTGAAAAGCTGGGGCACTATGGCTACACCTTC
. | TRBD2 | TRBJ2-3 | TRBV3-1/TRBV3-2 | CASSQDPAGGTDTQYF | TGTGCCAGCAGCCAAGACCCAGCGGGGGGCACAGATACGCAGTATTTT
. | . | TRBJ2-2 | TRBV7-2 | CASSLTGNTGELFF | TGTGCCAGCAGCTTAACAGGGAACACCGGGGAGCTGTTTTTT
. | . | TRBJ2-2 | TRBV6-4 | CASSVTNTGELFF | TGTGCCAGCAGTGTCACGAACACCGGGGAGCTGTTTTTT
once | . | TRBJ2-7 | TRBV5-1 | CASSRVGEAPYEQYF | TGCGCCAGCAGCAGGGTAGGGGAGGCGCCTTACGAGCAGTACTTC
. | TRBD1 | TRBJ1-3 | TRBV18 | CASSLRTGGSGNTIYF | TGTGCCAGCTCACTACGGACAGGGGGTTCAGGAAACACCATATATTTT
. | TRBD2 | TRBJ2-3 | TRBV9 | CASSAPVAGGTDTQYF | TGTGCCAGCAGCGCCCCGGTGGCCGGGGGGACGGATACGCAGTATTTT
. | . | TRBJ1-6 | TRBV28 | CASTSVRRNSPLHF | TGTGCCAGCACCTCGGTCAGGCGCAATTCACCCCTCCACTTT
. | TRBD1 | TRBJ2-7 | TRBV4-1 | CASSRLPTGTYEQYF | TGCGCCAGCAGCCGACTTCCGACAGGGACCTACGAGCAGTACTTC
. | TRBD1 | TRBJ1-2 | TRBV15 | CATSRPPTGVVYGYTF | TGTGCCACCAGCAGACCCCCGACAGGGGTGGTCTATGGCTACACCTTC
. | TRBD2 | TRBJ2-3 | TRBV28 | CASSSVSGGVSTDTQYF | TGTGCCAGCAGTTCCGTCAGCGGGGGGGTGAGCACAGATACGCAGTATTTT